This T cell receptor beta chain was obtained from a study of CD8+ T cells in alopecia areata. Germline V gene data show CDR1 as SQVTM and CDR2 as ANQGSEA. This CDR3 spans 14 amino acids. V lost 6 bases, J lost 1 base, and 6 bases stayed unmatched. This clone was observed a handful of times. Noted treatment: oral pan-JAK inhibitor, 5-10 mg twice daily. After isolation, RNA underwent reverse transcription to generate cDNA as the sequencing template. The table came from immunoSEQ multiplex PCR; TCRdb's copy has only in-frame clones and leaves some out. The repertoire has about 120,000 clones, more than 40% of them found once; the top ten carry approximately 0.5%.

This rearrangement joins TRBV29-1 to TRBJ2-3; 8 positions match TRBD1. The origin of this receptor is a human donor with alopecia areata. The specimen was CD4+ T cells sorted from blood, collected at week 4, from a patient treated with tofacitinib. CDR3 protein: CSVVGQGGTDTQYF. In DNA form, the CDR3 reads TGCAGCGTGGTTGGACAGGGAGGCACAGATACGCAGTATTTT.